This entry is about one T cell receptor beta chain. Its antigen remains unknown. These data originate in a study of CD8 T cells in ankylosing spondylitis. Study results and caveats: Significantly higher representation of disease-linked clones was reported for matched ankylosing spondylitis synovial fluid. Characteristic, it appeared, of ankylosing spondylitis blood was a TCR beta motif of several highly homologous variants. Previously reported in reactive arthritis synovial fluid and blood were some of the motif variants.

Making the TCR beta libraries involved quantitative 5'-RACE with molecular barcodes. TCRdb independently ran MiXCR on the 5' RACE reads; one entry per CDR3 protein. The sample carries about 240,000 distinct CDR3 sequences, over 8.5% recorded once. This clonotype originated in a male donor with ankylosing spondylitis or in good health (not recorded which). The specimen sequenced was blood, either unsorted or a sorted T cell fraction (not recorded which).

Here the CDR3 reads CSARASWGTDEQFF. CDR3 in DNA: TGCAGTGCTAGGGCCAGCTGGGGGACGGATGAGCAGTTCTTC. The chain employs TRBV20-1 and TRBJ2-1, with D perhaps matching TRBD1 or TRBD2 (5 bases each). The CDR3 contains 14 residues. V was cut by 3 bases and J by 8 bases, with 17 bases left in between. The V gene's germline CDR1 is DFQATT and CDR2 SNEGSKA (reference sequence).